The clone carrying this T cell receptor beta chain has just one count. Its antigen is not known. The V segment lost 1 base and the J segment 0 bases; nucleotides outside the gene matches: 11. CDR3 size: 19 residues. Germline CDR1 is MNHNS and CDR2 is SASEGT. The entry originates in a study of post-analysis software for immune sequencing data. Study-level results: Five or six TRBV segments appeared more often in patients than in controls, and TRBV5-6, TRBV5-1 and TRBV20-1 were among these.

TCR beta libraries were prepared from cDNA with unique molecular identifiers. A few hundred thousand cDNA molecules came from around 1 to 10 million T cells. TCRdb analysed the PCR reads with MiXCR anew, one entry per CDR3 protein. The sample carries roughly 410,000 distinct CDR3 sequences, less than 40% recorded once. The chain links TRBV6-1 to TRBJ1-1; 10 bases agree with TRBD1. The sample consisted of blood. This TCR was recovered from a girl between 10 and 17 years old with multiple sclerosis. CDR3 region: CASSEGDYLGTGVNTEAFF. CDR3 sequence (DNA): TGTGCCAGCAGTGAAGGAGATTATTTGGGGACAGGGGTGAACACTGAAGCTTTCTTT.